A selection of T cell receptor beta chains follows, all from one sample in a study of blood T cell repertoires in COVID-19. Generated by immunoSEQ multiplex PCR, the TCRdb table keeps only in-frame clones and is missing some. The table has 250,000 to 300,000 clones, about 91% seen once. Input material: peripheral blood. The source of these receptors is a young woman who had recovered from COVID-19. Each CDR3 is given with its conserved first and last residue. A D gene is named only where the DNA matches it firmly. Some rows have no size entry. The others give once, few or many, or a class for an expanded clone.

j_call d_call clone_size v_call cdr3_aa cdr3_nt
TRBJ1-2 TRBD1 NA TRBV28 CASSSQGPYYGYTF TGTGCCAGCAGCTCACAGGGGCCCTACTATGGCTACACCTTC
TRBJ2-1 TRBD2 few TRBV6-1 CASSEVLAGDPPVF TGTGCCAGCAGTGAGGTCCTAGCGGGGGACCCTCCAGTCTTC
TRBJ1-2 TRBD1 NA TRBV2 CASRAWGQGAGYTF TGTGCCAGTCGAGCATGGGGACAGGGGGCTGGCTACACCTTC
TRBJ2-3 NA NA TRBV2 CASTPEGTTQYF TGTGCCAGCACCCCGGAGGGGACTACGCAGTATTTT
TRBJ1-5 TRBD1 NA TRBV28 CASRPGQPNQPQHF TGTGCCAGCAGACCGGGACAGCCCAATCAGCCCCAGCATTTT
TRBJ2-5 NA NA TRBV7-2 CASSLMPLRTSAQETQYF TGTGCCAGCAGCTTAATGCCTCTCCGGACAAGTGCCCAAGAGACCCAGTACTTC
TRBJ2-6 TRBD2 few TRBV7-3 CASSPSGRSSGANVLTF TGTGCCAGCAGCCCTAGCGGGAGGAGCTCTGGGGCCAACGTCCTGACTTTC
TRBJ2-3 TRBD2 NA TRBV4-1 CASSPKKWRGGTDTQYF TGCGCCAGCAGCCCCAAGAAGTGGCGGGGGGGCACAGATACGCAGTATTTT
TRBJ1-1 NA NA TRBV5-5 CASSLMAFTEAFF TGTGCCAGCAGCTTAATGGCCTTTACTGAAGCTTTCTTT
TRBJ2-2 TRBD1 NA TRBV18 CASSPIIIRQGITGELFF TGTGCCAGCTCACCGATAATCATTAGACAGGGAATCACCGGGGAGCTGTTTTTT
TRBJ2-6 NA NA TRBV5-1 CASSLGGGFFGANVLTF TGCGCCAGCAGCTTGGGCGGGGGCTTTTTTGGGGCCAACGTCCTGACTTTC
TRBJ1-5 NA once TRBV6-2/TRBV6-3 CASSPRVNQPQHF TGTGCCAGCAGTCCCAGGGTCAATCAGCCCCAGCATTTT
TRBJ2-1 NA once TRBV27 CASSSRGNEQFF TGTGCCAGCAGTTCCCGGGGGAATGAGCAGTTCTTC
TRBJ2-7 TRBD1 NA TRBV2 CASSERTGDAYEQYF TGTGCCAGCAGTGAAAGGACAGGGGACGCCTACGAGCAGTACTTC
TRBJ2-2 TRBD2 NA TRBV28 CASSNSGGVAGELFF TGTGCCAGCAGCAACAGCGGGGGGGTCGCCGGGGAGCTGTTTTTT
TRBJ2-7 TRBD1 once TRBV6-5 CASMDRDRGMYEQYF TGTGCCAGCATGGACCGGGACAGGGGCATGTACGAGCAGTACTTC
TRBJ1-3 NA once TRBV28 CASSSPGHTGNTIYF TGTGCCAGCAGTTCCCCGGGACACACTGGAAACACCATATATTTT
TRBJ1-6 NA NA TRBV5-4 CASSSVPGDNSPLHF TGTGCCAGCAGCTCGGTCCCCGGGGATAATTCACCCCTCCACTTT
TRBJ1-3 NA few TRBV2 CASSERGNTIYF TGTGCCAGCAGTGAACGCGGGAACACCATATATTTT
TRBJ2-1 TRBD2 NA TRBV5-4 CASSPAGTRSFTEQFF TGTGCCAGCAGCCCCGCCGGGACTAGAAGTTTCACTGAGCAGTTCTTC
TRBJ1-5 NA NA TRBV7-2 CASSRERQPQHF TGTGCCAGCAGCCGGGAGAGACAGCCCCAGCATTTT
TRBJ2-1 TRBD2 NA TRBV5-1 CASSEVGTSANEQFF TGCGCCAGCAGCGAGGTTGGGACTAGCGCCAATGAGCAGTTCTTC
TRBJ1-4 NA NA TRBV4-1 CASSQPSQGTNEKLFF TGCGCCAGCAGCCAACCCTCACAGGGAACTAATGAAAAACTGTTTTTT
TRBJ2-5 TRBD2 few TRBV9 CASTSGLAGETQYF TGTGCCAGCACCTCGGGACTAGCGGGGGAGACCCAGTACTTC
TRBJ2-2 TRBD2 NA TRBV7-6 CASSLVAGGTGELFF TGTGCCAGCAGCTTAGTAGCGGGGGGAACCGGGGAGCTGTTTTTT
TRBJ2-2 TRBD1 NA TRBV25-1 CASSERTGRYTGELFF TGTGCCAGCAGTGAAAGGACAGGGCGTTACACCGGGGAGCTGTTTTTT
TRBJ2-7 NA NA TRBV7-9 CASSFSSYEQYF TGTGCCAGCAGCTTTAGCTCCTACGAGCAGTACTTC
TRBJ1-3 NA NA TRBV10-3 CAISERGAGNTIYF TGTGCCATCAGTGAGAGGGGCGCCGGAAACACCATATATTTT
TRBJ2-4 NA NA TRBV19 CATSTGFGRNIQYF TGTGCCACCTCAACAGGGTTTGGTCGAAACATTCAGTACTTC
TRBJ1-6 NA NA TRBV12-3/TRBV12-4 CASSLLRRSPLHF TGTGCCAGCAGTTTACTGAGGAGGTCACCCCTCCACTTT
TRBJ2-7 NA NA TRBV12-3/TRBV12-4 CASSFGSSYEQYF TGTGCCAGCAGTTTCGGGAGCTCCTACGAGCAGTACTTC
TRBJ2-7 NA once TRBV6-5 CASLDTVSYEQYF TGTGCCAGCCTCGACACCGTCTCCTACGAGCAGTACTTC
TRBJ2-3 TRBD2 NA TRBV7-9 CASTSGGGTDTQYF TGTGCCAGCACCAGCGGGGGCGGCACAGATACGCAGTATTTT
TRBJ2-3 NA NA TRBV21-1 CANPSGRGLNLDTQYF TGTGCCAACCCGTCGGGAAGGGGGCTAAACCTAGATACGCAGTATTTT
TRBJ2-7 NA NA TRBV7-2 CASSSSSSLREQYF TGTGCCAGCAGCTCCTCCTCTAGTCTTCGCGAGCAGTACTTC
TRBJ1-1 TRBD1 NA TRBV6-5 CASRRQGQNTEAFF TGTGCCAGCAGAAGACAGGGGCAGAACACTGAAGCTTTCTTT
TRBJ2-4 TRBD2 NA TRBV7-8 CASSWGLAGAGFQYF TGTGCCAGCAGCTGGGGACTAGCGGGGGCCGGGTTTCAGTACTTC
TRBJ2-7 NA once TRBV3-1/TRBV3-2 CASSQVFRAYEQYF TGTGCCAGCAGCCAAGTGTTCAGGGCGTACGAGCAGTACTTC
TRBJ1-5 NA NA TRBV6-5 CASSLLGGNQPQHF TGTGCCAGCAGCCTCCTCGGGGGCAATCAGCCCCAGCATTTT
TRBJ2-7 TRBD1 NA TRBV10-3 CAICPGQHYEQYF TGTGCCATCTGTCCGGGACAGCATTACGAGCAGTACTTC
TRBJ1-1 TRBD1 NA TRBV6-5 CASRLQGLTEAFF TGTGCCAGCAGACTACAGGGGCTCACTGAAGCTTTCTTT
TRBJ1-2 NA NA TRBV5-6 CASSLRGIGYTF TGTGCCAGCAGCTTGCGAGGGATCGGCTACACCTTC
TRBJ1-1 NA once TRBV18 CASSQTGIYTEAFF TGTGCCAGCTCACAAACAGGGATTTACACTGAAGCTTTCTTT